This T cell receptor beta chain was recovered during a study of cytomegalovirus exposure and HLA in healthy donors. Germline V gene lookup returns CDR1 SGHNT and CDR2 YENEEA. The V end lost 5 bases, the J end lost 2 bases, and 13 bases lay between the germline ends. The CDR3 is 15 amino acids. The PCR contained 60 Vbeta and 13 Jbeta primers. Clones were sequenced by immunoSEQ multiplex PCR, and TCRdb holds only the in-frame ones, with some missing. The table lists about 57,000 clones, about 80% of them singletons. This TCR was sampled from a man aged 25 to 40 in good health and CMV-seronegative. The gene calls are TRBV11-3 and TRBJ2-1; maybe TRBD2 (7 bases). The sample taken for sequencing was PBMCs. This chain's CDR3 is CASSPEGGAYNEQFF. CDR3 coding DNA: TGTGCCAGCAGCCCAGAGGGGGGGGCCTACAATGAGCAGTTCTTC.